A single sample is the source of the 28 T cell receptor beta chains below, sequenced in a study of blood T cell repertoires in COVID-19. Data came from immunoSEQ multiplex PCR; TCRdb stores just in-frame clones and leaves some out. The sample shows around 60,000 clones, roughly 86% of them seen only once. The sequencing sample was made of peripheral blood. Receptor source: a man between 45 and 60 years old with active COVID-19.

This rearrangement joins TRBV6-2 or TRBV6-3 to TRBJ1-5; possibly TRBD1 for D (5 bases). The CDR3 consists of 16 residues. V lost 5 bases to trimming and J lost 2 bases, with 16 bases between them. Germline values: CDR1 MNHEY, CDR2 SVGEGT. The CDR3 spells CASSTLQGIGNQPQHF. CDR3 nucleotide sequence: TGTGCCAGCAGTACCCTTCAGGGCATTGGCAATCAGCCCCAGCATTTT.

CDR3 region: CSFYEAPGQFF. CDR3 in DNA: TGCAGTTTCTACGAGGCCCCGGGGCAGTTCTTC. J is TRBJ2-1 and V is TRBV20-1; D not certain. The CDR3 has 11 residues. Between the trimmed V and J ends, which lost 8 bases and 12 bases, there was a span of 17 bases. Per the germline V gene, CDR1 is DFQATT and CDR2 is SNEGSKA (reference sequence).

The V call is TRBV6-4, the J call TRBJ2-6, with no clear D. This CDR3 spans 17 amino acids. CDR1 and CDR2 from the germline V gene are MRHNA and SNTAGT. The V end lost 2 bases, the J end lost 0 bases, and 11 bases lay between the germline ends. In DNA, the CDR3 is TGTGCCAGCAGTGACCAAGACACGGCCTCTGGGGCCAACGTCCTGACTTTC. Protein: CASSDQDTASGANVLTF.

CDR3 sequence reads: CASSYLEGQGNGYTF. In DNA form, the CDR3 reads TGTGCCAGCAGCTACCTTGAAGGACAGGGCAATGGCTACACCTTC. This chain uses TRBV7-2 with TRBJ1-2; 8 bases agree with TRBD1. The CDR3 runs to 15 residues. Germline V CDR1 and CDR2: SGHTA, FQGNSA. Trimming cost V 4 bases and J 6 bases; bases outside gene matches: 10.

V gene TRBV30 combines with J gene TRBJ1-2, with 7 positions matching TRBD1. The CDR3 consists of 15 residues. Losses at the gene ends were 2 bases for V and 0 bases for J; bases not matched to a gene: 6. CDR1 and CDR2 (germline): GTSNPN, SVGIG (reference sequence). CDR3 amino acids: CAWSLPRGANYGYTF. CDR3 coding DNA: TGTGCCTGGAGTCTACCCAGGGGGGCTAACTATGGCTACACCTTC. Filled out from reference TRBV30 and TRBJ1-2, the complete variable domain reads SQTIHQWPATLVQPVGSPLSLECTVEGTSNPNLYWYRQAAGRGLQLLFYSVGIGQISSEVPQNLSASRPQDRQFILSSKKLLLSDSGFYLCAWSLPRGANYGYTFGSGTRLTVV.

J is TRBJ2-1 and V is TRBV19; 14 nucleotides line up with TRBD2. The CDR3 contains 16 residues. V dropped 4 bases and J dropped 7; count of bases not matched to a gene: 6. The germline V gene has CDR1 LNHDA and CDR2 SQIVND (reference sequence). In DNA form, the CDR3 reads TGTGCCAGTAGTAATCTCTGGACTAGCGGGGGGAATGAGCAGTTCTTC. It encodes CASSNLWTSGGNEQFF.

V and J are TRBV6-1 and TRBJ1-5; no reliable D call. The germline V gene has CDR1 MNHNS and CDR2 SASEGT. V lost 2 bases, J lost 6 bases, and 17 bases lay in between. This CDR3 has 16 residues. As DNA, the CDR3 is TGTGCCAGCAGTGAAATGGTAGGGCAGCGGGTTCAGCCCCAGCATTTT. Residues: CASSEMVGQRVQPQHF.

V gene TRBV6-5 combines with J gene TRBJ1-3, with D maybe TRBD1 (6 bases). The CDR3 consists of 14 residues. Per the germline V gene, CDR1 is MNHEY and CDR2 is SVGAGI. Trimming took 11 bases from V and 0 from J, leaving 14 bases between them. For the CDR3, the DNA is TGTGCCTCCTCGACAGGACTCTCTGGAAACACCATATATTTT. It is translated as CASSTGLSGNTIYF.

This clone is a singleton in its sample. CDR3 amino acids: CASSQAQGIRGYTF. The DNA of the CDR3 is TGTGCCAGCAGCCAAGCCCAGGGAATTCGTGGCTACACCTTC. V and J are TRBV3-1 (or the pseudogene TRBV3-2) and TRBJ1-2, with a weak D call TRBD1 (5 bases). With 1 base removed from V and 7 bases from J, the gap between germline ends came to 13 bases. Germline assignment: CDR1 LGHDT and CDR2 YNNKEL (reference sequence). The length of the CDR3 is 14 residues.

As regards this clone: Its ends do not fully match the called genes, so a read error is possible. This chain connects TRBV7-3 to TRBJ2-4, with a weak D call TRBD2 (5 bases). Germline-derived CDR1 and CDR2 are SGHTA and FQGTGA. This CDR3 has 15 amino acids. CDR3 DNA: TGTGCCAGCAGTTTAAGGACTGAAGCCAAAAACATTCAGTACTTC. This gives the protein CASSLRTEAKNIQYF. The whole variable domain, filled in from reference TRBV7-3 and TRBJ2-4, reads GAGVSQTPSNKVTEKGKYVELRCDPISGHTALYWYRQSLGQGPEFLIYFQGTGAADDSGLPNDRFFAVRPEGSVSTLKIQRTERGDSAVYLCASSLRTEAKNIQYFGAGTRLSVL.

This chain links TRBV5-1 with TRBJ2-1; 7 bases line up with TRBD2. CDR1 SGHRS and CDR2 YFSETQ come from the germline V gene. The CDR3 sequence is 17 residues long. V shed 7 bases and J 4 bases; nucleotides not matched to a gene: 17. CDR3: CASSPPLWAGEYNEQFF. The DNA of the CDR3 is TGCGCCAGCTCCCCCCCCCTATGGGCGGGGGAATACAATGAGCAGTTCTTC.

The V gene is TRBV5-1, the J gene TRBJ2-2; 12 nucleotides line up with TRBD1. This CDR3 has 15 residues. The J segment lost 6 bases and the V segment lost 3 bases, leaving 3 bases of the junction unmatched. The germline gives CDR1 SGHRS, CDR2 YFSETQ. This CDR3 reads CASSSGTGGPGELFF. The CDR3 nucleotides read TGCGCCAGCAGCTCCGGGACAGGGGGCCCCGGGGAGCTGTTTTTT.

V and J are TRBV28 and TRBJ2-5, with D tentatively TRBD2 (5 bases). Trimming removed 7 bases from V and 3 bases from J, with 15 bases in between. This CDR3 has 14 amino acids. The V gene's germline CDR1 is MDHEN and CDR2 SYDVKM. The CDR3 spells CASNSRFGEETQYF. The CDR3 DNA sequence: TGTGCCAGCAATTCCCGGTTCGGGGAAGAGACCCAGTACTTC. The full variable domain, rest sourced from reference TRBV28 and TRBJ2-5, is DVKVTQSSRYLVKRTGEKVFLECVQDMDHENMFWYRQDPGLGLRLIYFSYDVKMKEKGDIPEGYSVSREKKERFSLILESASTNQTSMYLCASNSRFGEETQYFGPGTRLLVL.

The CDR3, as DNA: TGCGCCAGCAGCTTGGAGGGGTTTAACTATGGCTACACCTTC. Translation gives CASSLEGFNYGYTF. This chain uses TRBV5-1 with TRBJ1-2; D is possibly TRBD1 (5 bases). V lost 0 bases, J lost 1 base, and 7 bases lay in between. Germline values: CDR1 SGHRS, CDR2 YFSETQ. CDR3 length: 14 amino acids.

The sample holds one count of this clone. The chain is built from TRBV6-5 and TRBJ1-3, with TRBD1 matching over 7 bases. Trimming took 10 bases from V and 4 from J; bases not matched to a gene: 4. Germline CDR1 is MNHEY and CDR2 is SVGAGI. This CDR3 region has 12 residues. CDR3: CATLGQGNTIYF. CDR3 nucleotide sequence: TGTGCCACCCTGGGACAGGGAAACACCATATATTTT.

In the case of this clone: Other DNA sequences within the sample encode an identical CDR3. The rearrangement uses TRBV14 and TRBJ1-5; no definite D call. Germline V CDR1 and CDR2: SGHDN, FVKESK. The V and J ends lost 4 bases and 1 base respectively, with 11 bases between them. This CDR3 spans 15 amino acids. This CDR3 is CASSRNTGSNQPQHF. The DNA of the CDR3 is TGTGCCAGCAGCCGCAACACGGGGAGCAATCAGCCCCAGCATTTT.

This clone was recorded once. V is TRBV21-1 and J is TRBJ1-3. TRBV21-1 is classified as a pseudogene. The CDR3 runs to 14 residues. The CDR3: CARGGSSSGNTIYF. The CDR3 DNA reads as TGTGCCAGGGGGGGGAGTAGCTCTGGAAACACCATATATTTT.

This chain uses TRBV5-8 with TRBJ2-5; 10 bases are shared with TRBD1. J gave up 5 bases and V 3 bases, and 4 bases lay outside the gene matches. CDR3 length equals 14 residues. Germline-derived CDR1 and CDR2 are SGHTS and YDEGEE. The CDR3 DNA follows: TGTGCCAGCAGCTCCGACAGGGGGCGGGAGACCCAGTACTTC. Translation gives CASSSDRGRETQYF.

CDR3 in amino acids: CASSENPSGGQETQYF. The CDR3 DNA reads TGTGCCAGCAGCGAAAACCCTAGCGGGGGGCAAGAGACCCAGTACTTC. The chain uses TRBV11-2 and TRBJ2-5; 11 bases match TRBD2. The CDR3 has 16 residues. Germline values: CDR1 SGHAT, CDR2 FQNNGV. J lost 2 bases, V lost 5 bases, and 7 bases had no gene match. The variable domain in full, with the rest retrieved from reference TRBV11-2 and TRBJ2-5, is EAGVAQSPRYKIIEKRQSVAFWCNPISGHATLYWYQQILGQGPKLLIQFQNNGVVDDSQLPKDRFSAERLKGVDSTLKIQPAKLEDSAVYLCASSENPSGGQETQYFGPGTRLLVL.

The chain employs TRBV19 and TRBJ2-3; 8 bases match TRBD1. This CDR3 is built from 14 residues. V shed 6 bases and J 3 bases; nucleotides not matched to a gene: 5. Germline lookup yields CDR1 LNHDA and CDR2 SQIVND (reference sequence). CDR3 region: CASRDRGRTDTQYF. Written as DNA, the CDR3 is TGTGCCAGTAGAGACAGGGGACGAACAGATACGCAGTATTTT.

The table lists this clone with a few counts. The gene calls are TRBV7-9 and TRBJ2-2; D not certain. This CDR3 is built from 15 residues. The V gene lost 0 bases and the J gene lost 1 base, with 6 bases spanning the gap. Germline V gene sequence: CDR1 SEHNR, CDR2 FQNEAQ (reference sequence). The CDR3, as DNA: TGTGCCAGCAGCTTAGCGCAGGTGAACACCGGGGAGCTGTTTTTT. This codes for CASSLAQVNTGELFF.

This clone was recorded a few times. The junction departs from germline at one end; a sequencing error may be responsible. V and J are TRBV6-2 or TRBV6-3 and TRBJ1-2; no clear D. This CDR3 spans 16 amino acids. Germline CDR1 reads MNHEY; CDR2 reads SVGEGT. The CDR3 loop reads CASSRRGDSTNYGYTF. The DNA for the CDR3 is TGTGCCAGCAGCCGTCGGGGTGATTCTACTAACTACGGCTACACCTTC.

The rearrangement links TRBV11-3 to TRBJ2-2; a possible D gene is TRBD2 (5 bases). Germline V gene sequence: CDR1 SGHNT, CDR2 YENEEA. This CDR3 region has 17 residues. The germline V and J ends were trimmed by 5 bases and 1 base, with 17 bases remaining between them. The chain's CDR3 is CASSPNQAGQNTGELFF. DNA for the CDR3: TGTGCCAGCAGCCCAAATCAGGCGGGCCAGAACACCGGGGAGCTGTTTTTT.

With respect to this clone: A read error may account for a junction end that differs from germline. V and J are TRBV6-2 or TRBV6-3 and TRBJ1-1; TRBD1 agrees at 7 bases. Per germline, CDR1 MNHEY and CDR2 SVGEGT. The CDR3 covers 13 residues. The CDR3 region has the DNA TGTGCCAGCAGTGACTCCGGGACAGTGTCGTCTTTCTTT. Amino acid sequence: CASSDSGTVSSFF.

J is TRBJ1-1 and V is TRBV18; D might be TRBD1 (5 bases). V was shortened by 3 bases and J by 6 bases, with 14 bases between the two germline ends. CDR1 is KGHSH and CDR2 is LQKENI in the germline V gene. The CDR3 is made up of 14 amino acids. The CDR3 protein is CASSPSGRGAEAFF. CDR3 coding DNA: TGTGCCAGCTCACCGAGTGGGAGGGGCGCTGAAGCTTTCTTT.

This sequence joins TRBV5-4 and TRBJ2-3, with TRBD1 matching over 9 bases. This CDR3 is 16 amino acids long. With 3 bases clipped from V and 6 bases from J, the junction kept 11 bases outside the gene matches. Per germline, CDR1 SGHNT and CDR2 YYREEE (reference sequence). The CDR3 loop is CASSSRVGTGSDTQYF. The CDR3 nucleotides read TGTGCCAGCAGCTCAAGGGTAGGGACAGGGTCGGATACGCAGTATTTT.

The chain uses TRBV6-5 and TRBJ2-3; D ambiguous. Germline V lookup: CDR1 MNHEY, CDR2 SVGAGI. V gave up 6 bases and J gave up 0 bases, with 13 bases separating them. The CDR3 consists of 15 residues. The CDR3 DNA reads as TGTGCCAGCAGCCGCGACATTTCTAGCACAGATACGCAGTATTTT. It codes for CASSRDISSTDTQYF.

The rearrangement joins TRBV7-3 to TRBJ2-5; D is possibly TRBD1 (6 bases). The CDR3 spans 13 residues. Germline-derived CDR1 and CDR2 are SGHTA and FQGTGA. Deletions cut 1 base from V and 5 bases from J, with 8 bases between. CDR3 nucleotides: TGTGCCAGCAGCTTAAGGGGGCGGGAGACCCAGTACTTC. Protein sequence: CASSLRGRETQYF.